This T cell receptor beta chain was recovered during a study of T-cell reconstitution after alpha-beta-depleted transplantation in children. Trimming removed 4 bases at V and 4 bases at J, with 14 bases between. The CDR3 totals 14 residues. The germline V gene encodes CDR1 SGHRS and CDR2 YFSETQ. This clonotype has just a few counts. Unique molecular identifiers were incorporated into the prepared TCRbeta library. TCRdb re-analysed the PCR reads in MiXCR, keeping a single row per CDR3 protein. The sample records 190,000 or so distinct CDR3 sequences, around 7% being singletons. The chain joins TRBV5-1 to TRBJ1-1; D might be TRBD1 (6 bases). Sample: PBMCs from the stem cell graft donor, taken from the stem cell graft. The clonotype originates from a human donor who donated a stem cell graft to a child with Wiskott-Aldrich syndrome. CDR3 nucleotides: TGCGCCAGCAGCGTACAGGGAGGCGGCACTGAAGCTTTCTTT. Translating gives CASSVQGGGTEAFF.